Below, one T cell receptor beta chain is given with its context. Authors' methods: Nucleated cell number was recorded as an estimate derived from reference gene primer amplification. The protocol was immunoSEQ multiplex PCR, while the TCRdb copy is restricted to in-frame clones and leaves out a portion. V and J calls and clone size are copied from that table; D and trimming were computed from the DNA. The data show about 240,000 clones, around 88% seen once. The sample is drawn from a study of blood T cell repertoires in COVID-19. At the level of the study: COVID-19 samples collected from the United States, Italy and Spain covered acute and convalescent phases. From T cells, B-cell-depleted T cells, or PBMCs came the material, which was cDNA or gDNA.

Symptom resolution, clearance, or two negative PCRs marked the recovered donors of Cohort 3. The CDR3 is 15 amino acids. Germline V gene data show CDR1 as SGHRS and CDR2 as YFSETQ. V shed 4 bases and J shed 2 bases, with 15 bases lying between them. This TCR came from a man aged 40-49 years who had recovered from COVID-19. The chain couples TRBV5-1 to TRBJ2-5; TRBD1 is a possible D gene (6 bases). Sequencing was done on a sample of PBMCs or T cells enriched from blood (not recorded which). CDR3 nucleotide sequence: TGCGCCAGCAGCCTCCGGACAGAGAGACAAGAGACCCAGTACTTC. Translation: CASSLRTERQETQYF. The full variable domain, in which reference TRBV5-1 and TRBJ2-5 provide the parts outside the CDR3, is KAGVTQTPRYLIKTRGQQVTLSCSPISGHRSVSWYQQTPGQGLQFLFEYFSETQRNKGNFPGRFSGRQFSNSRSEMNVSTLELGDSALYLCASSLRTERQETQYFGPGTRLLVL.